The source of this T cell receptor beta chain is a study of T cells in Graves' hyperthyroidism and ophthalmopathy. Germline V gene sequence: CDR1 SGHTA, CDR2 FQGNSA. The V end lost 1 base, the J end lost 14 bases, and 9 bases lay between the germline ends. The CDR3 extends over 11 amino acids. From RNA transcripts, TCR beta CDR3 regions were amplified. With the HTBI primer set, the TCR CDR3 went through a first round of RT-PCR. One entry per CDR3 protein, called by TCRdb with MiXCR from the multiplex PCR reads. The data contain a few hundred thousand distinct CDR3 sequences, 46% of them singletons. Hyperthyroidism of Graves' type that showed no ophthalmopathy progression within 18 months was stable. Subjects aged 18 to 65 presented with newly diagnosed hyperthyroidism of less than 2 months' duration. Any patient presenting with uncontrolled infection, other autoimmune disease, pregnancy or lactation was left out.

Sequences were obtained from peripheral blood or thyroid tissue (not recorded which). The clonotype comes from a woman under 30 with Graves' hyperthyroidism. The V and J genes are TRBV7-2 and TRBJ1-5; no clear D. In nucleotides, the CDR3 is TGTGCCAGCAGCTTAGGTACAACCGAGCATTTT. Translated, it gives CASSLGTTEHF.